The sequence of this TCR beta chain was determined in a study of spatial heterogeneity in lung cancer. This CDR3 is 14 amino acids long. J was trimmed by 7 bases and V by 6 bases; bases with no gene match: 7. This clonotype was observed many times. The time point here: sample taken at primary tumor resection. Material for sequencing was whole RNA from tumor, nontumor lung or frozen PBMC, left unsorted. The donors, fewer than 90 patients with untreated early-stage non-small cell lung cancer, provided the samples. Via MiXCR, TCRdb re-called the 5' RACE reads, giving one row per CDR3 protein. This sample has approximately 82,000 distinct CDR3 sequences, with over 10% found just once.

The chain is built from TRBV12-3 or TRBV12-4 and TRBJ1-1, with 11 bases matching TRBD1. This TCR was recovered from a male donor with early-stage non-small cell lung cancer. The specimen comprised PBMCs, sampled at surgery. CDR3 in amino acids: CASRPRTGGVEAFF. The CDR3 DNA is TGTGCCAGCAGACCCAGGACAGGGGGCGTTGAAGCTTTCTTT.